This TCR beta chain was sequenced for a study of prognosis after radiotherapy for stage I lung cancer. This clonotype is termed medium-sized (0.01 to 0.1%). Its antigen is currently unknown. Study findings and constraints: A determination of whether the expanded TCR clones were tumor-specific was not made. Patients without metastases reportedly showed TRBV and TRBJ gene usage unlike that of patients with metastases.

Two rounds of multiplex PCR amplified TCR beta CDR3 from genomic DNA. The first round of PCR was done with primers that matched each TRBV and TRBJ gene. TCRdb reprocessed the multiplex PCR reads with MiXCR, giving one entry per CDR3 protein. The repertoire holds roughly 11,000 distinct CDR3 sequences, less than 65% seen once, with roughly 7% in the top ten. Trimming took 0 bases from V and 3 from J, leaving 7 bases between them. This CDR3 is built from 14 residues. The V gene's germline CDR1 is MGHRA and CDR2 YSYEKL. The clonotype comes from a donor over 45 with non-small cell lung cancer. The V gene is TRBV4-1, the J gene TRBJ2-3, with D tentatively TRBD2 (6 bases). The sequenced sample was PBMCs, obtained before or after stereotactic body radiation therapy (not recorded which). CDR3 in amino acids: CASSQDGGTDTQYF. The CDR3 coding sequence is TGCGCCAGCAGCCAAGATGGGGGGACAGATACGCAGTATTTT.